This is a list of T cell receptor beta chains from one sample in a study of blood T cell repertoires in COVID-19. Produced via immunoSEQ multiplex PCR; TCRdb's table is partial and in-frame only. The sample has about 350,000 clones; roughly 86% are singletons. The sequencing input was PBMCs or T cells enriched from blood (not recorded which). The receptors stem from a woman between 25 and 40 years old who had been exposed to COVID-19. Both conserved end residues are part of each CDR3.

V gene	CDR3 protein
TRBV11-3	CASRYSDEQFF
TRBV30	CAWSAGQNSPLHF
TRBV9	CASSPSGGTPLHF
TRBV25-1	CASSESFAGEAFF
TRBV11-1	CASSFGVSTEAFF
TRBV3-1/TRBV3-2	CASSQPQYSSNEQFF
TRBV6-6	CATSRARNYGYTF
TRBV27	CATKTVADSYEQYF
TRBV14	CASSQEGAGWREQFF
TRBV5-1	CASSLDGHHSGNTIYF
TRBV5-6	CASSLVPGGVGGYTF
TRBV19	CASSIDREDRVHGYTF
TRBV19	CASNRELYNEQFF
TRBV20-1	CSASSRGLSQPQHF
TRBV10-2	CASSLYGNTEAFF
TRBV27	CASSATGSYNSPLHF
TRBV18	CASSPVAGDLNTEAFF
TRBV6-1	CASSERGRTNEKLFF
TRBV19	CASSISGIQETQYF
TRBV7-9	CASSLGLAGPGELFF
TRBV2	CASSRGQGTTAKNIQYF
TRBV15	CATSRDKARGGELFF
TRBV5-4	CASSLGVGGETQYF
TRBV18	CASSPISSGSYNSPLHF
TRBV6-5	CASSPQERNQPQHF
TRBV20-1	CSASPLTGSGNTIYF
TRBV11-2	CASSPRTSGIGEQYF
TRBV27	CASSLSGRYSDYEQYF
TRBV10-2	CASRHLAPTNEQFF
TRBV5-1	CASESGASTDTQYF
TRBV29-1	CSVGGTITDTQYF
TRBV30	CAWSVYTNEKLFF
TRBV2	CASTGEEETQYF
TRBV18	CASSPRSRTGGNYNEQFF
TRBV2	CASSETSGSYEQYF
TRBV7-3	CASSPGTSGSGTGELFF
TRBV29-1	CSVEPSSYNEQFF
TRBV11-2	CASSFFDRGNSPLHF
TRBV6-4	CASRRDYNSPLHF
TRBV19	CASSPRAGSYNEQFF
TRBV10-1	CASSEGTGDGYTF
TRBV4-2	CASSRGTGGTGELFF
TRBV27	CASSSPGLAGAMVDTQYF
TRBV7-8	CASSPYGQGDYEQYF
TRBV29-1	CSVNPRGGTDTQYF
TRBV4-2	CASSPRTGPATNEKLFF
TRBV30	CAWSRDSKNIQYF
TRBV9	CASSVGADSYNSPLHF
TRBV28	CASSFWATSTVEQYF
TRBV9	CASSPRRGFGQETQYF